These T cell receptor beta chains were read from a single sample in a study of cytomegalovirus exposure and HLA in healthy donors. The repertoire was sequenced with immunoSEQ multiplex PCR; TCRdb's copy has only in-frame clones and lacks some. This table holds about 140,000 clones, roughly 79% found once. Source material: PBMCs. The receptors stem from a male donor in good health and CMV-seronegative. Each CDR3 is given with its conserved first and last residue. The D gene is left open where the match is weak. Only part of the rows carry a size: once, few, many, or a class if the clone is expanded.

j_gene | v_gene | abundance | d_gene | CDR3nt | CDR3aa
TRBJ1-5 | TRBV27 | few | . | TGTGCCAGCAGTTTTAGCAGCAATCAGCCCCAGCATTTT | CASSFSSNQPQHF
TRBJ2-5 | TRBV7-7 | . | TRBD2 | TGTGCTAGCAGCTTAGCGTCGGGCGGGGGTGGAGAGACCCAGTACTTC | CASSLASGGGGETQYF
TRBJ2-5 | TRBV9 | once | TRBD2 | TGTGCCAGCGGGACTAGCTACCAAGAGACCCAGTACTTC | CASGTSYQETQYF
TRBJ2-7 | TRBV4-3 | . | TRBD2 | TGCGCCAGCAGCCGGAGCGGGGGAAACTACGAGCAGTACTTC | CASSRSGGNYEQYF
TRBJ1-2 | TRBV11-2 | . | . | TGTGCCAGCAGCTTTAATGCGGGGTGGGGAAGGGAATATGGCTACACCTTC | CASSFNAGWGREYGYTF
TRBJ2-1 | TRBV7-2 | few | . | TGTGCCAGCAGCTTGCCGACTTGGCACCGGCATGAGCAGTTCTTC | CASSLPTWHRHEQFF
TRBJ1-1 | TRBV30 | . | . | TGTGCCTGGAGTAGCAGGCATACCACAGGGAACACTGAAGCTTTCTTT | CAWSSRHTTGNTEAFF
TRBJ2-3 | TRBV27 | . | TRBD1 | TGTGCCAGCAACCCGGGACAGGGGCGGGGGACAGATACGCAGTATTTT | CASNPGQGRGTDTQYF
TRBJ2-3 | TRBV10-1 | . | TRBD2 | TGCGCCAGCAGTGAGAGCACTAGCGGGAGAACAGATACGCAGTATTTT | CASSESTSGRTDTQYF
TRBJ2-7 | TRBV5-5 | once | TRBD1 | TGTGCCAGCAGCCAGTTTCAGGGGGACGAGCAGTACTTC | CASSQFQGDEQYF
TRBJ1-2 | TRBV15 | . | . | TGTGCCACCAGCAGAGGCCAGGAAGGTTATGGCTACACCTTC | CATSRGQEGYGYTF
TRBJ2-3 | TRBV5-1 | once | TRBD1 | TGCGCCAGCAGTTGGACAGGGGGCGGAGATACGCAGTATTTT | CASSWTGGGDTQYF
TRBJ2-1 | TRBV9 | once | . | TGTGCCAGCAGCGTAGCGGACAGTCCCTACAATGAGCAGTTCTTC | CASSVADSPYNEQFF
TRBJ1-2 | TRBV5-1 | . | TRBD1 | TGCGCCAGCAGCTACCGGGACAGGGGTGGTGGCTACACCTTC | CASSYRDRGGGYTF
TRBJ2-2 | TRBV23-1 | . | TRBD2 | TGCGCCAGCCCCCCTAGCGGGAGGACCCCTTCGAACACCGGGGAGCTGTTTTTT | CASPPSGRTPSNTGELFF
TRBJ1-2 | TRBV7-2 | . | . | TGTGCCAGCAGCTTAGCCGCGGGGGGGGTAAACTATGGCTACACCTTC | CASSLAAGGVNYGYTF
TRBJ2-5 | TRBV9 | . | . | TGTGCCAGCAGCGTCGATGGGGGACTCCACCAAGAGACCCAGTACTTC | CASSVDGGLHQETQYF
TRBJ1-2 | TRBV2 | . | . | TGTGCCAGCACCCCCGGTGGGGTTGGAGGCACCTTC | CASTPGGVGGTF
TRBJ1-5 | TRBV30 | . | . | TGTGCCTGGAGTGTACTTGAAGGGGATAGCAATCAGCCCCAGCATTTT | CAWSVLEGDSNQPQHF
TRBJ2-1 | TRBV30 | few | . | TGTGCCTGGAGTGTGGCCAGGGATTTTGCGAATGAGCAGTTCTTC | CAWSVARDFANEQFF
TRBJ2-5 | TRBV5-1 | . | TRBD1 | TGCGCCAGCAGCTCTGGACAGGTCCAAGAGACCCAGTACTTC | CASSSGQVQETQYF
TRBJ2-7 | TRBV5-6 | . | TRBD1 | TGTGCCAGCAGCCGACAGGGGCAGGGCTACGAGCAGTACTTC | CASSRQGQGYEQYF
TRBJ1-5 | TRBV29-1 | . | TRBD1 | TGCAGCGTTGAAGTTTCCGGGACAGGTCAGCCCCAGCATTTT | CSVEVSGTGQPQHF